The 30 T cell receptor beta chains given below trace back to one sample, sequenced in a study of cytomegalovirus exposure and HLA in healthy donors. 13 Jbeta primers and 60 Vbeta primers were used for the PCR. The protocol was immunoSEQ multiplex PCR, while the TCRdb copy is restricted to in-frame clones and leaves out a portion. Altogether 100,000 to 150,000 clones are present, around 80% being singletons, with the ten largest covering roughly 0.99%. The sample consisted of PBMCs. These receptors all come from a woman aged 25 to 39 in good health and CMV-seronegative.

This chain joins TRBV5-1 and TRBJ1-3, with D unresolved. In germline, CDR1 is SGHRS, CDR2 YFSETQ. The V and J ends lost 1 base and 0 bases respectively, with 11 bases between them. CDR3 length: 16 amino acids. The chain's CDR3 is CASSLWREGSGNTIYF. The CDR3, as DNA: TGCGCCAGCAGCTTGTGGCGGGAGGGCTCTGGAAACACCATATATTTT. The whole variable domain, remainder taken from reference TRBV5-1 and TRBJ1-3, is KAGVTQTPRYLIKTRGQQVTLSCSPISGHRSVSWYQQTPGQGLQFLFEYFSETQRNKGNFPGRFSGRQFSNSRSEMNVSTLELGDSALYLCASSLWREGSGNTIYFGEGSWLTVV.

This clone was recorded only once. CDR3 nucleotides: TGTGCCAGCAGCGTAGGGTCGGGGAGGGAGCAGTACTTC. Translation: CASSVGSGREQYF. The genes are TRBV9 and TRBJ2-7; D is possibly TRBD2 (6 bases). V lost 0 bases and J 7 bases, leaving 11 bases between the germline ends. The CDR3 has 13 residues. CDR1 and CDR2 (germline): SGDLS, YYNGEE.

This clone was observed once. The V gene is TRBV6-5, the J gene TRBJ1-6, with D possibly TRBD1 on 5 matching bases. The length of the CDR3 is 15 residues. The germline V and J ends were trimmed by 5 bases and 7 bases, with 15 bases remaining between them. Germline V gives CDR1 MNHEY, CDR2 SVGAGI. The CDR3 sequence is CASSSRDGGNSPLHF. The CDR3 coding sequence is TGTGCCAGCAGTAGCCGGGACGGGGGGAATTCACCCCTCCACTTT.

This chain joins TRBV28 and TRBJ1-3; 7 nucleotides match TRBD1. CDR3 length equals 14 residues. Trimming took 6 bases from V and 1 from J; bases not matched to a gene: 3. Germline loops: CDR1 MDHEN, CDR2 SYDVKM. This chain's CDR3 is CASRTGLSGNTIYF. Written as DNA, the CDR3 is TGTGCCAGCAGGACAGGGTTGTCTGGAAACACCATATATTTT. Based on the CDR3 plus reference TRBV28 and TRBJ1-3, the full variable domain is DVKVTQSSRYLVKRTGEKVFLECVQDMDHENMFWYRQDPGLGLRLIYFSYDVKMKEKGDIPEGYSVSREKKERFSLILESASTNQTSMYLCASRTGLSGNTIYFGEGSWLTVV.

The gene calls are TRBV10-1 and TRBJ2-7; TRBD2 might be the D (7 bases). The CDR3 covers 14 residues. V was pared by 7 bases and J by 5 bases, with 18 bases between. CDR1 and CDR2 from the germline V gene are WNHNN and SYGVQD (reference sequence). The CDR3 reads CASTGRRGPHEQYF. The CDR3 DNA sequence: TGCGCCAGCACGGGTAGGCGGGGGCCTCACGAGCAGTACTTC.

V usage is TRBV19 and J usage is TRBJ2-7, with 7 positions matching TRBD2. Losses at the gene ends were 3 bases for V and 3 bases for J; bases not matched to a gene: 8. Germline V gene sequence: CDR1 LNHDA, CDR2 SQIVND (reference sequence). The CDR3 runs 15 residues. CDR3 in amino acids: CASSIPLAAIYEQYF. The CDR3 DNA reads as TGTGCCAGTAGTATTCCCCTAGCGGCGATCTACGAGCAGTACTTC.

The chain carries TRBV9 and TRBJ1-3; TRBD1 matches 7 bases. Germline-derived CDR1 and CDR2 are SGDLS and YYNGEE. J lost 4 bases, V lost 1 base, and 2 bases had no gene match. This CDR3 is 14 amino acids long. The CDR3 DNA is TGTGCCAGCAGCGTACCAGGGGGGGGAAACACCATATATTTT. Translation gives CASSVPGGGNTIYF.

The rearrangement links TRBV7-6 to TRBJ1-6, with 7 bases lining up with TRBD1. From germline, CDR1 is SGHVS and CDR2 FNYEAQ. V shed 1 base, J shed 7 bases, and the junction held 7 bases outside the gene matches. CDR3 length equals 16 residues. The CDR3 region is CASSLGNRGVNSPLHF. The CDR3 coding sequence is TGTGCCAGCAGCTTAGGGAACAGGGGTGTGAATTCACCCCTCCACTTT.

J is TRBJ2-2 and V is TRBV5-1; 8 nucleotides agree with TRBD1. The V gene's germline CDR1 is SGHRS and CDR2 YFSETQ. Trimming took 4 bases from V and 5 from J; bases not matched to a gene: 7. The CDR3 runs to 15 residues. DNA of the CDR3: TGCGCCAGCAGCGTGGACAGGGTGAGGACCGGGGAGCTGTTTTTT. Translated, it gives CASSVDRVRTGELFF. The variable domain in full, with the rest retrieved from reference TRBV5-1 and TRBJ2-2, is KAGVTQTPRYLIKTRGQQVTLSCSPISGHRSVSWYQQTPGQGLQFLFEYFSETQRNKGNFPGRFSGRQFSNSRSEMNVSTLELGDSALYLCASSVDRVRTGELFFGEGSRLTVL.

The CDR3 DNA reads TGTGCCAGCAAGTTCGGGGATGTTGGCAATCAGCCCCAGCATTTT. Protein product: CASKFGDVGNQPQHF. This chain links TRBV6-1 with TRBJ1-5; D remains unclear. CDR1 MNHNS and CDR2 SASEGT come from the germline V gene. Deletions cut 7 bases from V and 2 bases from J, with 15 bases between. This CDR3 is built from 15 residues.

In DNA form, the CDR3 reads TGTGCCAGCAGCTTGGGTAGCGGGGTGCTTTCCTACAATGAGCAGTTCTTC. It translates to CASSLGSGVLSYNEQFF. The J gene is TRBJ2-1, the V gene TRBV5-4, with TRBD2 matching over 8 bases. V trimming: 0 bases; J trimming: 1 base; junction bases outside the gene matches: 6. The germline V gene has CDR1 SGHNT and CDR2 YYREEE (reference sequence). The length of the CDR3 is 17 residues.

The chain recombines TRBV5-4 with TRBJ1-1; D possibly corresponds to TRBD1 (5 bases). Trimming took off 3 bases at V and 5 bases at J, with 8 bases between the two ends. The length of the CDR3 is 12 residues. Germline V gene sequence: CDR1 SGHNT, CDR2 YYREEE (reference sequence). The CDR3 here is CASSSGKTEAFF. The CDR3 DNA reads TGTGCCAGCAGCTCAGGGAAGACTGAAGCTTTCTTT. The full variable domain, with the rest looked up from reference TRBV5-4 and TRBJ1-1, is ETGVTQSPTHLIKTRGQQVTLRCSSQSGHNTVSWYQQALGQGPQFIFQYYREEENGRGNFPPRFSGLQFPNYSSELNVNALELDDSALYLCASSSGKTEAFFGQGTRLTVV.

The rearrangement links TRBV18 to TRBJ1-1; D not resolved. The V and J ends lost 3 bases and 1 base respectively, with 6 bases between them. CDR1 is KGHSH, CDR2 LQKENI, per germline. The CDR3 extends over 13 amino acids. CDR3 DNA: TGTGCCAGCTCACCTGACACGAACACTGAAGCTTTCTTT. Its protein is CASSPDTNTEAFF. Full variable domain (rest looked up from reference TRBV18 and TRBJ1-1): NAGVMQNPRHLVRRRGQEARLRCSPMKGHSHVYWYRQLPEEGLKFMVYLQKENIIDESGMPKERFSAEFPKEGPSILRIQQVVRGDSAAYFCASSPDTNTEAFFGQGTRLTVV.

The chain joins TRBV6-5 to TRBJ2-1, with 8 bases aligning to TRBD1. This CDR3 spans 16 amino acids. CDR1 is MNHEY, CDR2 SVGAGI, per germline. V lost 3 bases and J lost 7; bases outside the gene matches: 11. As DNA, the CDR3 is TGTGCCAGCAGTTATTCCTGGGCAGGGGGCGGGAATGAGCAGTTCTTC. Translation: CASSYSWAGGGNEQFF.

The chain carries TRBV20-1 and TRBJ1-2; maybe TRBD1 (6 bases). Per germline, CDR1 DFQATT and CDR2 SNEGSKA (reference sequence). The CDR3 runs to 11 residues. This CDR3 reads CGATQGPGYTF. In nucleotides, the CDR3 is TGCGGCGCGACGCAGGGGCCCGGCTACACCTTC.

The V call is TRBV5-4, the J call TRBJ1-2; D possibly corresponds to TRBD1 (5 bases). V was clipped by 4 bases and J by 0 bases, with 13 bases between them. From germline, CDR1 is SGHNT and CDR2 YYREEE (reference sequence). This CDR3 has 15 amino acids. The CDR3 reads CASSPQGLANYGYTF. The DNA of the CDR3 is TGTGCCAGCAGCCCCCAGGGATTAGCTAACTATGGCTACACCTTC.

The chain is built from TRBV4-1 and TRBJ2-2; 14 bases agree with TRBD2. From germline, CDR1 is MGHRA and CDR2 YSYEKL. The trim removed 3 bases at V and 4 bases at J, leaving 7 bases unmatched. The CDR3 spans 18 residues. The CDR3 DNA follows: TGCGCCAGCAGCCAGGCGGGACTAGCGGGAGTAGGCACCGGGGAGCTGTTTTTT. Residues: CASSQAGLAGVGTGELFF.

The rearrangement joins TRBV6-5 to TRBJ2-3, with D perhaps matching TRBD1 (5 bases). Per germline, CDR1 MNHEY and CDR2 SVGAGI. CDR3 size: 16 residues. The V gene lost 0 bases and the J gene lost 1 base, with 11 bases spanning the gap. The CDR3 here is CASSYSSQGGTDTQYF. In nucleotides, the CDR3 is TGTGCCAGCAGTTACTCGAGCCAGGGTGGCACAGATACGCAGTATTTT.

DNA of the CDR3: TGCAGCGTTGAAGAGAACGCGATTCAGGGGTACACCATATATTTT. Its protein is CSVEENAIQGYTIYF. This chain links TRBV29-1 with TRBJ1-3; D perhaps matches TRBD1 (6 bases). CDR1 is SQVTM and CDR2 is ANQGSEA in the germline V gene. CDR3 length: 15 residues. Trimming stripped 0 bases from V and 8 bases from J, with 17 bases between.

This clone was picked up a small number of times. The rearrangement joins TRBV5-1 to TRBJ2-1; a possible D gene is TRBD1 (8 bases). CDR1 and CDR2 from the germline V gene are SGHRS and YFSETQ. V lost 4 bases and J lost 9, with 20 bases in between. The CDR3 totals 15 residues. CDR3 bases: TGCGCCAGCAGCACCAACAGGGGGGGATTAGGTGAGCAGTTCTTC. Translated, it gives CASSTNRGGLGEQFF. Combining the CDR3 with reference TRBV5-1 and TRBJ2-1 gives the whole variable domain KAGVTQTPRYLIKTRGQQVTLSCSPISGHRSVSWYQQTPGQGLQFLFEYFSETQRNKGNFPGRFSGRQFSNSRSEMNVSTLELGDSALYLCASSTNRGGLGEQFFGPGTRLTVL.

The V gene is TRBV19, the J gene TRBJ1-1; a possible D gene is TRBD1 (5 bases). The CDR3 runs 17 residues. CDR1 is LNHDA, CDR2 SQIVND, per germline (reference sequence). Trimming cost V 4 bases and J 0 bases, with 18 bases left between them. Here the CDR3 DNA reads TGTGCCAGTAGTAGGGGGGGAACAGCCTCTATGAACACTGAAGCTTTCTTT. Protein: CASSRGGTASMNTEAFF.

The chain employs TRBV15 and TRBJ1-2; TRBD1 matches 12 bases. The V gene's germline CDR1 is LNHNV and CDR2 YYDKDF (reference sequence). This CDR3 comprises 16 residues. J lost 8 bases, V lost 9 bases, and 16 bases had no gene match. CDR3 region: CATSRTGTGGSGGYTF. Here the CDR3 DNA reads TGTGCCACTTCCCGTACCGGGACAGGGGGCTCAGGAGGCTACACCTTC.

The chain uses TRBV10-2 and TRBJ2-1, with a possible D match to TRBD2 (6 bases). With 7 bases removed from V and 0 bases from J, the gap between germline ends came to 16 bases. This CDR3 has 16 amino acids. Germline V gene data show CDR1 as WSHSY and CDR2 as SAAADI. The CDR3 DNA follows: TGCGCCAGCATAAGACGGGAGTTCAGCTCCTACAATGAGCAGTTCTTC. This codes for CASIRREFSSYNEQFF.

V usage is TRBV19 and J usage is TRBJ2-1, with D perhaps matching TRBD1 (6 bases). Germline-derived CDR1 and CDR2 are LNHDA and SQIVND (reference sequence). The CDR3 sequence is 19 residues long. The V and J ends lost 1 base and 0 bases respectively, with 19 bases between them. CDR3 loop: CASSIAGVGGRSSYNEQFF. The CDR3 DNA reads as TGTGCCAGTAGTATAGCAGGGGTAGGCGGGCGAAGCTCCTACAATGAGCAGTTCTTC. The whole variable domain, remainder taken from reference TRBV19 and TRBJ2-1, is DGGITQSPKYLFRKEGQNVTLSCEQNLNHDAMYWYRQDPGQGLRLIYYSQIVNDFQKGDIAEGYSVSREKKESFPLTVTSAQKNPTAFYLCASSIAGVGGRSSYNEQFFGPGTRLTVL.

This sequence joins TRBV10-2 and TRBJ1-3; D possibly corresponds to TRBD1 (5 bases). Trimming removed 3 bases at V and 0 bases at J, with 12 bases between. CDR1 WSHSY and CDR2 SAAADI come from the germline V gene. This CDR3 comprises 16 residues. CDR3 protein: CASSDLWQGSGNTIYF. In nucleotides, the CDR3 is TGCGCCAGCAGTGATTTGTGGCAGGGCTCTGGAAACACCATATATTTT.

The genes are TRBV6-1 and TRBJ2-1; 7 bases map to TRBD1. There are 15 residues in the CDR3. Trimming at V came to 6 bases and at J to 7 bases, leaving 12 bases not matched to a gene. Germline CDR1 reads MNHNS; CDR2 reads SASEGT. CDR3 region: CASRNLRQGQNEQFF. The CDR3 DNA is TGTGCCAGCAGGAACCTGCGACAGGGTCAAAATGAGCAGTTCTTC.

The chain uses TRBV28 and TRBJ1-1; 8 bases fit TRBD1. There are 15 residues in the CDR3. Germline V CDR1 and CDR2: MDHEN, SYDVKM. The V gene end was trimmed by 6 bases and the J gene end by 4 bases; junction bases not matched to a gene: 10. Here the CDR3 reads CASRPTGVRGTEAFF. The CDR3 bases are TGTGCCAGCAGGCCGACAGGGGTTCGAGGCACTGAAGCTTTCTTT.

The chain has TRBV28 and TRBJ2-2; a possible D gene is TRBD2 (5 bases). V gave up 11 bases and J gave up 0 bases, with 19 bases separating them. The CDR3 is 16 residues long. Per germline, CDR1 MDHEN and CDR2 SYDVKM. CDR3 nucleotides: TGTGCCGCGCGGGCCCACGGAAGATCGAACACCGGGGAGCTGTTTTTT. As protein: CAARAHGRSNTGELFF.

The chain combines TRBV5-1 with TRBJ2-7, with 10 bases identical to TRBD1. CDR1 and CDR2 from the germline V gene are SGHRS and YFSETQ. The CDR3 runs to 19 residues. Losses at the gene ends were 1 base for V and 3 bases for J; bases not matched to a gene: 16. CDR3 amino acids: CASSLRQGAFLLADYEQYF. The CDR3 nucleotides read TGCGCCAGCAGCTTGCGACAGGGGGCGTTTTTGCTAGCGGACTACGAGCAGTACTTC.

The rearrangement uses TRBV2 and TRBJ2-5, with TRBD2 matching over 7 bases. The CDR3 runs to 15 residues. CDR1 is SNHLY and CDR2 is FYNNEI in the germline V gene. With 7 bases clipped from V and 4 bases from J, the junction kept 12 bases outside the gene matches. The CDR3 bases are TGTGCCAGCAAGGACCAGCGGGATAACCGAGAGACCCAGTACTTC. Protein: CASKDQRDNRETQYF. Using reference TRBV2 and TRBJ2-5 for the parts outside the CDR3, the full variable domain is EPEVTQTPSHQVTQMGQEVILRCVPISNHLYFYWYRQILGQKVEFLVSFYNNEISEKSEIFDDQFSVERPDGSNFTLKIRSTKLEDSAMYFCASKDQRDNRETQYFGPGTRLLVL.